This T cell receptor beta chain was recovered during a study of T cells in Graves' hyperthyroidism and ophthalmopathy. Study at large: Peripheral blood was collected at initial diagnosis, before any treatment. Study findings and constraints: Most thyroid clonotypes expanded above 0.001 appeared in blood too.

RNA transcripts served as the template for amplifying TCR beta CDR3 regions. The HTBI primer set served for first-round RT-PCR of the TCR CDR3. MiXCR was run by TCRdb on the multiplex PCR reads, yielding one entry per CDR3 protein. The sample contains 550,000 to 700,000 distinct CDR3 sequences, roughly 15% of which appear only once. The CDR3 runs 11 residues. Trimming removed 3 bases from V and 10 bases from J; junction bases left unmatched: 6. Germline V gene lookup returns CDR1 SQVTM and CDR2 ANQGSEA. A note on this clonotype: What it recognizes is unknown.

This clonotype originated in a woman aged 40 to 50 with Graves' ophthalmopathy. The chain joins TRBV29-1 to TRBJ2-7; 7 nucleotides align to TRBD1. The specimen was blood. In DNA, the CDR3 is TGCAGCGTTGACCAGGGGGACACCCAGTACTTC. Its protein is CSVDQGDTQYF.